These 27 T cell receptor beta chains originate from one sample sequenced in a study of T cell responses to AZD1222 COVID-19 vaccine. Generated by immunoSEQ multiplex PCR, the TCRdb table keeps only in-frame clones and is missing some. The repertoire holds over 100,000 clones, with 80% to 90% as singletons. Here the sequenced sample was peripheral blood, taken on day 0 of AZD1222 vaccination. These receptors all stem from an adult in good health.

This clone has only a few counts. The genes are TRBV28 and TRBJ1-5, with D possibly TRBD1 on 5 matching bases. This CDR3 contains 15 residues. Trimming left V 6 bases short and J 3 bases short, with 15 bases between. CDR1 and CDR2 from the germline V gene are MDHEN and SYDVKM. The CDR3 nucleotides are TGTGCCAGCAGAGCAGTGGCAGGGAACAATCAGCCCCAGCATTTT. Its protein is CASRAVAGNNQPQHF.

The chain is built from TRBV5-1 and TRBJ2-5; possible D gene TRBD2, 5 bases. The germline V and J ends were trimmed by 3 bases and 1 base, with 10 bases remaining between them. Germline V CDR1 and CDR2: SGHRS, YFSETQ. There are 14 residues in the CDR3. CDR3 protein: CASSSGLSQETQYF. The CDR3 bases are TGCGCCAGCAGCTCAGGACTCAGCCAAGAGACCCAGTACTTC.

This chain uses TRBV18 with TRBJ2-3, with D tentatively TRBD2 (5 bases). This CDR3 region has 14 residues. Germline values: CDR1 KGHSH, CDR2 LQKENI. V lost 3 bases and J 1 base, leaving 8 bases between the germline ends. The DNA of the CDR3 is TGTGCCAGCTCACCCCGGGAACGCACAGATACGCAGTATTTT. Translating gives CASSPRERTDTQYF.

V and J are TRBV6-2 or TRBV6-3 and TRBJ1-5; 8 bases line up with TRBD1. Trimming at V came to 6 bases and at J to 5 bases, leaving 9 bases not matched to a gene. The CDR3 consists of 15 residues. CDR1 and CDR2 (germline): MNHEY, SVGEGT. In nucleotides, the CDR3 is TGTGCCAGCAGCTCAACCGGGACAGGTTATCAGCCCCAGCATTTT. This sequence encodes CASSSTGTGYQPQHF.

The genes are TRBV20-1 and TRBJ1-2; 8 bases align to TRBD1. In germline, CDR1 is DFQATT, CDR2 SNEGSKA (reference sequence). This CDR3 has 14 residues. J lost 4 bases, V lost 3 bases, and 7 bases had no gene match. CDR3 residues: CSASEGQGGYGYTF. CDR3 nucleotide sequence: TGCAGTGCTAGTGAAGGACAGGGCGGCTATGGCTACACCTTC.

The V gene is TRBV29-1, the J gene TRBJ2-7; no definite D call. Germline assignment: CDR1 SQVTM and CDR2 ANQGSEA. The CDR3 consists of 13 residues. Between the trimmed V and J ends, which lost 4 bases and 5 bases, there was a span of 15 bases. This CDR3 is CSVAPAGRDEQYF. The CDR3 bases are TGCAGCGTTGCTCCGGCCGGAAGGGACGAGCAGTACTTC.

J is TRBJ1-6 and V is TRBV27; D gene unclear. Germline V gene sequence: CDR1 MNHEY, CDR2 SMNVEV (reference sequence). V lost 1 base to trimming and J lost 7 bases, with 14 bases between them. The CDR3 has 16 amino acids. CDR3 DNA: TGTGCCAGCAGTTTATGGCGGCCGGGAGGGAATTCACCCCTCCACTTT. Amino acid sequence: CASSLWRPGGNSPLHF.

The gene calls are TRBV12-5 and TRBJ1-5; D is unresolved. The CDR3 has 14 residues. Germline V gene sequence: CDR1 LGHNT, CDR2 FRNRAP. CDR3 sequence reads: CAGEGGPKDQPQHF. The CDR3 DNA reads TGTGCGGGTGAAGGAGGGCCTAAAGATCAGCCCCAGCATTTT.

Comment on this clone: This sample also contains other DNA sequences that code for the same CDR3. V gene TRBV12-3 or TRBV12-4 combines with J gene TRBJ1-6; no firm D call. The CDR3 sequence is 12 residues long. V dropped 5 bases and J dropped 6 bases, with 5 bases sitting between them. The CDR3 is CASSPSNSPLHF. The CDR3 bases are TGTGCCAGCAGTCCTAGTAATTCACCCCTCCACTTT.

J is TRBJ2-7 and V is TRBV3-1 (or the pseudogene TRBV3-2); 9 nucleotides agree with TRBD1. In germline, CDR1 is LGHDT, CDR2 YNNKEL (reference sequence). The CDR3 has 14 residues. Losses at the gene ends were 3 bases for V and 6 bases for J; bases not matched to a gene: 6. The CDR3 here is CASSHPDRGGEQYF. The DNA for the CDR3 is TGTGCCAGCAGCCATCCGGACAGGGGTGGCGAGCAGTACTTC.

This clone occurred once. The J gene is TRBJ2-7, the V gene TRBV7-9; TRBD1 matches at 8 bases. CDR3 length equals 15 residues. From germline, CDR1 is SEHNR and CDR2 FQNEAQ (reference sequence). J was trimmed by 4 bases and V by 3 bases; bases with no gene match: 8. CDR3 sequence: CASSFTGGSEYEQYF. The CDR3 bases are TGTGCCAGCAGCTTTACAGGGGGAAGCGAGTACGAGCAGTACTTC. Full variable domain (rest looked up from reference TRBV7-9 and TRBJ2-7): DTGVSQNPRHKITKRGQNVTFRCDPISEHNRLYWYRQTLGQGPEFLTYFQNEAQLEKSRLLSDRFSAERPKGSFSTLEIQRTEQGDSAMYLCASSFTGGSEYEQYFGPGTRLTVT.

The CDR3 loop reads CASSLDRSEAFF. The CDR3, as DNA: TGTGCCAGCAGCTTAGATCGATCTGAAGCTTTCTTT. V and J are TRBV11-1 and TRBJ1-1; no firm D call. Germline V gene data show CDR1 as SGHAT and CDR2 as FQDESV (reference sequence). V lost 1 base, J lost 6 bases, and 6 bases lay in between. The CDR3 is made up of 12 amino acids.

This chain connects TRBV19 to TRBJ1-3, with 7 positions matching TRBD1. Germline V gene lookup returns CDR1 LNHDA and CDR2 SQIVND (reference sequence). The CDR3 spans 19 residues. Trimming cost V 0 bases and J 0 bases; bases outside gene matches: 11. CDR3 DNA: TGTGCCAGTAGTATAGATATGGGGACAGACGGTCTCTCTGGAAACACCATATATTTT. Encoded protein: CASSIDMGTDGLSGNTIYF. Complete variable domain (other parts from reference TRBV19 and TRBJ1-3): DGGITQSPKYLFRKEGQNVTLSCEQNLNHDAMYWYRQDPGQGLRLIYYSQIVNDFQKGDIAEGYSVSREKKESFPLTVTSAQKNPTAFYLCASSIDMGTDGLSGNTIYFGEGSWLTVV.

Here the CDR3 DNA reads TGTGCCAGCAGTACAGGGGGAGCTAACTATGGCTACACCTTC. It codes for CASSTGGANYGYTF. The chain uses TRBV6-5 and TRBJ1-2; 8 bases are a match to TRBD1. V was clipped by 5 bases and J by 0 bases; unmatched bases: 2. CDR1 MNHEY and CDR2 SVGAGI come from the germline V gene. This CDR3 contains 14 residues.

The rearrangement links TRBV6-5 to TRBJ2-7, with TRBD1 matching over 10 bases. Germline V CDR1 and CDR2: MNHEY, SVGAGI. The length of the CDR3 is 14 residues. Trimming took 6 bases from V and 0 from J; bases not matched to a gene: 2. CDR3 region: CASSRTGGSYEQYF. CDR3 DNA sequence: TGTGCCAGCAGCCGGACAGGGGGCTCCTACGAGCAGTACTTC.

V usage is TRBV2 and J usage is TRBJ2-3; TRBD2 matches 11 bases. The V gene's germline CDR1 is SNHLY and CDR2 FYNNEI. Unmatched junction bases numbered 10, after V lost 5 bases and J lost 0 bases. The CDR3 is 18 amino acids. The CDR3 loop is CASSQGLAGRKSTDTQYF. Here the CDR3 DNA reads TGTGCCAGCAGTCAAGGACTAGCGGGCCGGAAAAGCACAGATACGCAGTATTTT. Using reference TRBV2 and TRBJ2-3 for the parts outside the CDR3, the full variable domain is EPEVTQTPSHQVTQMGQEVILRCVPISNHLYFYWYRQILGQKVEFLVSFYNNEISEKSEIFDDQFSVERPDGSNFTLKIRSTKLEDSAMYFCASSQGLAGRKSTDTQYFGPGTRLTVL.

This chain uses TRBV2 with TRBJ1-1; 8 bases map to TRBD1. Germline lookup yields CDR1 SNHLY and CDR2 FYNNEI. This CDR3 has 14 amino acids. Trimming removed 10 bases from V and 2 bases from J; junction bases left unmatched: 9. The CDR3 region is CATLQGAYNTEAFF. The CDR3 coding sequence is TGTGCCACCCTGCAGGGGGCCTACAACACTGAAGCTTTCTTT.

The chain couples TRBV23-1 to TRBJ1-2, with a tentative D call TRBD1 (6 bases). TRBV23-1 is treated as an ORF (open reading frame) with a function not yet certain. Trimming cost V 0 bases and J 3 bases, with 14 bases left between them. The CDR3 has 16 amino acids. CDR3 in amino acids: CASSQSPQGEDYGYTF. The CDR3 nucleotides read TGCGCCAGCAGTCAATCCCCACAGGGTGAGGACTATGGCTACACCTTC.

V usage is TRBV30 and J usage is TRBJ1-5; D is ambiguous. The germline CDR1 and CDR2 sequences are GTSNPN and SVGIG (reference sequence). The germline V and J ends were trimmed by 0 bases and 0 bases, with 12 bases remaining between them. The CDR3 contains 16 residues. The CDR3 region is CAWSVGSGYSNQPQHF. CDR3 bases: TGTGCCTGGAGTGTGGGTTCGGGTTATAGCAATCAGCCCCAGCATTTT.

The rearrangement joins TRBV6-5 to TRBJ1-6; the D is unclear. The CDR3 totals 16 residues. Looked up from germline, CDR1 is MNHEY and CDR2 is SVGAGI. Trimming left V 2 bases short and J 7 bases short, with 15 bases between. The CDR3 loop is CASSYRPGLGNSPLHF. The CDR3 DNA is TGTGCCAGCAGTTACCGACCGGGCCTGGGCAATTCACCCCTCCACTTT.

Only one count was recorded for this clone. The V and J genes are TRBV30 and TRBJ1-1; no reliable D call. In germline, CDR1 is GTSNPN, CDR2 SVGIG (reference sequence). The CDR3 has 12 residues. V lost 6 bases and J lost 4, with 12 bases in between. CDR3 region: CACFQLGTEAFF. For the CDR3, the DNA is TGTGCCTGTTTCCAGCTTGGCACTGAAGCTTTCTTT. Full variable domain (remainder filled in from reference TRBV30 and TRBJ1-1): SQTIHQWPATLVQPVGSPLSLECTVEGTSNPNLYWYRQAAGRGLQLLFYSVGIGQISSEVPQNLSASRPQDRQFILSSKKLLLSDSGFYLCACFQLGTEAFFGQGTRLTVV.

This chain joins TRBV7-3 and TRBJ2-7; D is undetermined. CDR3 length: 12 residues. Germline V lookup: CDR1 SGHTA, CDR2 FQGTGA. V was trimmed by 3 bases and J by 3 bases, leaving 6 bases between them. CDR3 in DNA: TGTGCCAGCAGCTTGACGGGCTACGAGCAGTACTTC. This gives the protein CASSLTGYEQYF.

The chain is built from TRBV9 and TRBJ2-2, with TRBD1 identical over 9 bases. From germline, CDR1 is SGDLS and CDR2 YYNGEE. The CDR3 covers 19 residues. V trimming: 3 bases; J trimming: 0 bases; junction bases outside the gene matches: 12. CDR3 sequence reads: CASSARGGTGSTNTGELFF. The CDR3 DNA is TGTGCCAGCAGCGCGAGAGGGGGGACAGGGAGTACGAACACCGGGGAGCTGTTTTTT.

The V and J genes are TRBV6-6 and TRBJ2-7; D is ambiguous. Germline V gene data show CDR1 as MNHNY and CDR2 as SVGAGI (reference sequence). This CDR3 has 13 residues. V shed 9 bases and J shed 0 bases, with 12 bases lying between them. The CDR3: CARTQSSSYEQYF. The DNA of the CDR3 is TGTGCCAGAACGCAGTCGAGCTCCTACGAGCAGTACTTC.

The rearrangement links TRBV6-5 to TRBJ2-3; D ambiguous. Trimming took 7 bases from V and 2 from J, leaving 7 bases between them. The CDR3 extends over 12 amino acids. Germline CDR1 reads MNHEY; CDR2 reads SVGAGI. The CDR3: CASIGTTDTQYF. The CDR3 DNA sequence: TGTGCCAGCATCGGAACCACAGATACGCAGTATTTT.

The CDR3 region has the DNA TGTGCCAGCAGCACAGGACAGGGAGGCACAGATACGCAGTATTTT. Translation gives CASSTGQGGTDTQYF. The V gene is TRBV7-2, the J gene TRBJ2-3; TRBD1 aligns across 8 bases. Germline loops: CDR1 SGHTA, CDR2 FQGNSA. The CDR3 totals 15 residues. The ends lost 5 bases at V and 1 base at J; junction bases unmatched: 5.

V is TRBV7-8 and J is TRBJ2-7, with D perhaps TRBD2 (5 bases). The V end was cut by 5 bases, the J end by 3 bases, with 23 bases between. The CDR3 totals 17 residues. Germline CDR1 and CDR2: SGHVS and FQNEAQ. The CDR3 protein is CASSPINIRRFIYEQYF. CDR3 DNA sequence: TGTGCCAGCAGCCCTATTAACATAAGGAGGTTTATCTACGAGCAGTACTTC.